This entry lists 17 T cell receptor beta chains sequenced from one sample in a study of monozygotic twins with inflammatory bowel disease. TCRdb re-called the 5' RACE reads and catalogs CDR3 proteins one per entry, DNA excluded. The sample includes about 300,000 distinct CDR3 sequences. Material: blood. The receptor set was obtained from a human donor with ulcerative colitis or Crohn's disease, or a healthy co-twin of an affected twin (not recorded which).

The rearrangement uses TRBV24-1 and TRBJ2-3; TCRdb calls TRBD1, which cannot be checked without DNA. This CDR3 is built from 15 residues. Germline-derived CDR1 and CDR2 are KGHDR and SFDVKD. CDR3 region: CATSDVGGSADTQFF.

The chain couples TRBV7-2 to TRBJ2-3. The germline V gene encodes CDR1 SGHTA and CDR2 FQGNSA. The CDR3 totals 14 residues. The CDR3 sequence: CASSLDINADTQYF.

The rearrangement uses TRBV7-9 and TRBJ2-7; TCRdb proposes TRBD1, but this gene call is untestable without DNA. The CDR3 has 15 residues. Germline V gene lookup returns CDR1 SEHNR and CDR2 FQNEAQ (reference sequence). CDR3 residues: CASLPRDRKGHEQYF.

V usage is TRBV6-1 and J usage is TRBJ1-2; lacking DNA, the TRBD1 call made by TCRdb goes unchecked. This CDR3 is built from 15 residues. The germline V gene encodes CDR1 MNHNS and CDR2 SASEGT. CDR3 loop: CASSEHYRDTYGYTF.

The chain links TRBV11-2 to TRBJ2-7; there is no DNA to check the TCRdb D call of TRBD1. CDR3 length: 16 residues. Germline V gives CDR1 SGHAT, CDR2 FQNNGV. This CDR3 is CASSLVSGGVAYEQYF. The variable domain in full, completed from reference TRBV11-2 and TRBJ2-7, reads EAGVAQSPRYKIIEKRQSVAFWCNPISGHATLYWYQQILGQGPKLLIQFQNNGVVDDSQLPKDRFSAERLKGVDSTLKIQPAKLEDSAVYLCASSLVSGGVAYEQYFGPGTRLTVT.

The chain joins TRBV19 to TRBJ2-5; TCRdb gives TRBD2 as the D gene, but with no DNA this cannot be confirmed. CDR1 and CDR2 from the germline V gene are LNHDA and SQIVND (reference sequence). This CDR3 contains 15 residues. CDR3 protein: CASSIIGLAGETQYF.

J is TRBJ2-7 and V is TRBV6-2 or TRBV6-3. Germline-derived CDR1 and CDR2 are MNHEY and SVGEGT. The CDR3 totals 13 residues. The CDR3 reads CASKLPVSYEQYF.

The chain recombines TRBV10-3 with TRBJ1-5; the D call of TRBD1 rests on TCRdb alone, since no DNA is present to check it. CDR1 and CDR2 (germline): ENHRY, SYGVKD. This CDR3 spans 13 amino acids. CDR3 region: CAINSGLNQPQHF.

V usage is TRBV6-2 or TRBV6-3 and J usage is TRBJ1-5; lacking DNA, the TRBD1 call made by TCRdb goes unchecked. Looked up from germline, CDR1 is MNHEY and CDR2 is SVGEGT. The CDR3 is 14 amino acids. The chain's CDR3 is CASRQGQGLGAQHF.

J is TRBJ1-6 and V is TRBV5-1. Germline-derived CDR1 and CDR2 are SGHRS and YFSETQ. This CDR3 is built from 13 residues. The chain's CDR3 is CASSPESNSPLHF. The full variable domain, rest sourced from reference TRBV5-1 and TRBJ1-6, is KAGVTQTPRYLIKTRGQQVTLSCSPISGHRSVSWYQQTPGQGLQFLFEYFSETQRNKGNFPGRFSGRQFSNSRSEMNVSTLELGDSALYLCASSPESNSPLHFGNGTRLTVT.

The chain combines TRBV10-3 with TRBJ2-3. The CDR3 is 16 amino acids. Germline assignment: CDR1 ENHRY and CDR2 SYGVKD. Here the CDR3 reads CAISESTSLGTDTQYF.

This chain links TRBV5-1 with TRBJ2-5; TCRdb calls TRBD2, which cannot be checked without DNA. CDR1 is SGHRS, CDR2 YFSETQ, per germline. The CDR3 loop spans 13 amino acids. CDR3 protein: CASSPEQGSPQYF.

The V gene is TRBV27, the J gene TRBJ2-7; the D gene TCRdb calls, TRBD2, cannot be checked with no DNA. This CDR3 spans 19 amino acids. The germline V gene has CDR1 MNHEY and CDR2 SMNVEV (reference sequence). This chain's CDR3 is CASSPLLLAGVYHSYEQYF.

The chain combines TRBV20-1 with TRBJ1-4; TCRdb proposes TRBD1, but this gene call is untestable without DNA. CDR3 size: 14 residues. From germline, CDR1 is DFQATT and CDR2 SNEGSKA (reference sequence). The CDR3 is CSGPRTGGPEKLFF.

The chain combines TRBV5-8 with TRBJ2-2; the D gene TCRdb calls, TRBD1, cannot be checked with no DNA. The CDR3 is 15 amino acids. Germline CDR1 is SGHTS and CDR2 is YDEGEE. This CDR3 reads CASSLSGGSTGELFF.

The chain combines TRBV10-1 with TRBJ1-5; TCRdb's D call of TRBD1 is untestable without DNA. The germline gives CDR1 WNHNN, CDR2 SYGVQD (reference sequence). CDR3 length equals 13 residues. The CDR3 here is CASSGQGTKPQHF.

The chain recombines TRBV5-1 with TRBJ2-1; absent DNA, TCRdb's TRBD2 call cannot be checked. The germline V gene encodes CDR1 SGHRS and CDR2 YFSETQ. This CDR3 contains 15 residues. The CDR3 is CASSGTTRVDNEQFF.